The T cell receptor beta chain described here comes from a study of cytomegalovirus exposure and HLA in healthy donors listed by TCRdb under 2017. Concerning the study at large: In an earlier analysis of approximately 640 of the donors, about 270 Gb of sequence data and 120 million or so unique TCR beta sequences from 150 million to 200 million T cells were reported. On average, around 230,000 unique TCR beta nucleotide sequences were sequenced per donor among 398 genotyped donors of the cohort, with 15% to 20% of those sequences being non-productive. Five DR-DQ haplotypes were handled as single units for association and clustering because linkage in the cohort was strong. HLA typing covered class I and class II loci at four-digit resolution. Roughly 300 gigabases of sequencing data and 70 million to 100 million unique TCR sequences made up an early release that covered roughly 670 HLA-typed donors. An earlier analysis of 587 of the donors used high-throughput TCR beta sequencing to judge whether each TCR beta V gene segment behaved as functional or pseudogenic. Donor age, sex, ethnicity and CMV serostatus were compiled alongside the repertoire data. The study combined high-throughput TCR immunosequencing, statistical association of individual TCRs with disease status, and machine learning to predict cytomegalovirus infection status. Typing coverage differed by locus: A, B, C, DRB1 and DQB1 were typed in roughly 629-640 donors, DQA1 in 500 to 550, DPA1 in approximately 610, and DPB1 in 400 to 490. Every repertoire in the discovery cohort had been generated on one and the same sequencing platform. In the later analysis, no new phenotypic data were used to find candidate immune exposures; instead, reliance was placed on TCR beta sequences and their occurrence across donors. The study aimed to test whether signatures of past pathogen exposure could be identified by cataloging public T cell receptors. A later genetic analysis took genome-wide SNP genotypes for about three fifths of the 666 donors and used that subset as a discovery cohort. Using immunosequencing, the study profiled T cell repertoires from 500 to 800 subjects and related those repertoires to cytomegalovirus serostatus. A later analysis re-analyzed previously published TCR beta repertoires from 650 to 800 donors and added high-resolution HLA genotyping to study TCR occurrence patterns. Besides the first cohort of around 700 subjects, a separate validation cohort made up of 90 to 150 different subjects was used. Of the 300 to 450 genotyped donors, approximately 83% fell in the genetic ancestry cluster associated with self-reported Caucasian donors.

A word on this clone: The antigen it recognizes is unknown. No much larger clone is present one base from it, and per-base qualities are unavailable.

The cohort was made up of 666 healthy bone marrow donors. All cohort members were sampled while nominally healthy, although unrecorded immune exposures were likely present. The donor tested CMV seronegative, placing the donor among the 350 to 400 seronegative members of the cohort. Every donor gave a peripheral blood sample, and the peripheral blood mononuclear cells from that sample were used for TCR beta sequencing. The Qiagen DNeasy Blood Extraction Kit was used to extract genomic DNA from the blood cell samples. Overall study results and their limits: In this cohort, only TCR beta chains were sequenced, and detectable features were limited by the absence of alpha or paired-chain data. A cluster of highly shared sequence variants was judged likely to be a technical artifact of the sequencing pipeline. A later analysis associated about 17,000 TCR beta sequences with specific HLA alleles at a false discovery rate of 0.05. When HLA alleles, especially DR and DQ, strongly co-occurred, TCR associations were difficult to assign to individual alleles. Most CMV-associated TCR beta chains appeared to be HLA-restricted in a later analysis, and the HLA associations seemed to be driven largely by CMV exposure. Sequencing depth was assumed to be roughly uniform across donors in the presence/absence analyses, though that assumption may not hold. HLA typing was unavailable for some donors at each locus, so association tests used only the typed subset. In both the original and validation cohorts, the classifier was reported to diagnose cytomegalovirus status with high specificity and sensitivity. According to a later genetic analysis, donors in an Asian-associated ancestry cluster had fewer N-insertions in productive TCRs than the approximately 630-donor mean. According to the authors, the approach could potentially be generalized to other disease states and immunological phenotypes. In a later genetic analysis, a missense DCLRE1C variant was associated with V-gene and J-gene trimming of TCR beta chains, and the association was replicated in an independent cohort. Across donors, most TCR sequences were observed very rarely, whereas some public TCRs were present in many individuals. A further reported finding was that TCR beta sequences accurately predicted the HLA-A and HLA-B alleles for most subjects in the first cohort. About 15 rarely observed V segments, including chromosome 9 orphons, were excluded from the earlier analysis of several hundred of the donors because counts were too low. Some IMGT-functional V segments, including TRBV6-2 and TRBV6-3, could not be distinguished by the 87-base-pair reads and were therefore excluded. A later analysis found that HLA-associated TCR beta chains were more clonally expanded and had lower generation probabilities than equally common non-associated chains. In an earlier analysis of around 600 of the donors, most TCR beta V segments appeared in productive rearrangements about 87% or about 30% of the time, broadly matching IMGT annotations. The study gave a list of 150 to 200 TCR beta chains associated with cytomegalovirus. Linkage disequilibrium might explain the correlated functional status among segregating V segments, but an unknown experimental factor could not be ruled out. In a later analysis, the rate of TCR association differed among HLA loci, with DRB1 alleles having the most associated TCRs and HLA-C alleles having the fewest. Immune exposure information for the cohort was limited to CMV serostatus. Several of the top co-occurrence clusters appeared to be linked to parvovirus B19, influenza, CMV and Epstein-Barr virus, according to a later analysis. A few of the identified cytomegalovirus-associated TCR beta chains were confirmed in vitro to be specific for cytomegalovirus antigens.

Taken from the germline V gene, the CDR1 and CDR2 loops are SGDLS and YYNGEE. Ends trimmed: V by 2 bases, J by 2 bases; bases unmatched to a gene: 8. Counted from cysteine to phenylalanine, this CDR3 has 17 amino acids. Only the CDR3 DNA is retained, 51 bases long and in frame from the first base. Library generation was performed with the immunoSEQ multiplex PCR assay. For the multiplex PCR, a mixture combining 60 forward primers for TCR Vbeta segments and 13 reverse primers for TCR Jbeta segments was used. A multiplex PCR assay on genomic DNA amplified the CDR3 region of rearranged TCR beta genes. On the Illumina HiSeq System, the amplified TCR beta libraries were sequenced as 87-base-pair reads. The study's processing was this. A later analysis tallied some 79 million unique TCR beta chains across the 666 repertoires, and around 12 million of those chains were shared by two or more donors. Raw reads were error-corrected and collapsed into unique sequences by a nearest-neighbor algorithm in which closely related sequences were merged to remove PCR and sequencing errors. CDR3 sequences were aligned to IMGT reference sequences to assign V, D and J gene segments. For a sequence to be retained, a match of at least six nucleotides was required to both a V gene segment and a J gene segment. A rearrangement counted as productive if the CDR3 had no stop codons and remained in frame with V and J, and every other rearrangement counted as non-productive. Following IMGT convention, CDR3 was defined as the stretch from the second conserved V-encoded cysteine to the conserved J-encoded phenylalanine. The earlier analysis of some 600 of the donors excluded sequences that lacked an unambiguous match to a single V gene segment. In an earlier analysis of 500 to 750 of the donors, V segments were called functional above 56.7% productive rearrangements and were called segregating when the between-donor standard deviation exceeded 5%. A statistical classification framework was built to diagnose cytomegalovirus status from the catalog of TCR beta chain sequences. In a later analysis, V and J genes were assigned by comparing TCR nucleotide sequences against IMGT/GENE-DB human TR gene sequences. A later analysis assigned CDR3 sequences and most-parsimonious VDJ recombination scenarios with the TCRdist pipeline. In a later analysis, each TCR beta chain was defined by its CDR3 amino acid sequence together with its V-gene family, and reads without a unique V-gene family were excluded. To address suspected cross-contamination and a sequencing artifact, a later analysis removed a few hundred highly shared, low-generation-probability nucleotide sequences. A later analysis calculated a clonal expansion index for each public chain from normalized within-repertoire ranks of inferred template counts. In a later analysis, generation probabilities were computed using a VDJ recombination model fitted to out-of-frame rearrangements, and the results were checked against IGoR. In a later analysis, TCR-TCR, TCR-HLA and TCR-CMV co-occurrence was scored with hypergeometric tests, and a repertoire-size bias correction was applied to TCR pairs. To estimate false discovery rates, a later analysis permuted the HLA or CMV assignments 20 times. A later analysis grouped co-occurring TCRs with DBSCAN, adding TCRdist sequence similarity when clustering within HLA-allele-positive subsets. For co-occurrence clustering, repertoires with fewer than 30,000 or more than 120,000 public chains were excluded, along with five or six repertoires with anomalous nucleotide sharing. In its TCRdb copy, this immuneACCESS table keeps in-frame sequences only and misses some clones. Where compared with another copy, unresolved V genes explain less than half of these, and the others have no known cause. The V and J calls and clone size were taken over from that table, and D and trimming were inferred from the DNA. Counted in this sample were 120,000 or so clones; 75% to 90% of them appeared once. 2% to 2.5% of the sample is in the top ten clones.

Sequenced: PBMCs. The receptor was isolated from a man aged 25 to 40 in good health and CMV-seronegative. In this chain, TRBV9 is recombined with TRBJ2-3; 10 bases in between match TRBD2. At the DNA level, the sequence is TGTGCCAGCAGCGTTGATACAGGGACTAGCGCCACAGATACGCAGTATTTT. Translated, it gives CASSVDTGTSATDTQYF.